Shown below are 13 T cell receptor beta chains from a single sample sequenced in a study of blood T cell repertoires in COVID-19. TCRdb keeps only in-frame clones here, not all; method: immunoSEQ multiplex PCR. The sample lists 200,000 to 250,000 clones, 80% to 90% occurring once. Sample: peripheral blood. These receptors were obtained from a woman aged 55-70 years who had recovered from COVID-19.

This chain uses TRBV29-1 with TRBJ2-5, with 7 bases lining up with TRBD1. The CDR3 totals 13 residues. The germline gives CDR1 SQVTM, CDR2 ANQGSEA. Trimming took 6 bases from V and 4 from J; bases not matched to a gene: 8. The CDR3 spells CSVATGTAETQYF. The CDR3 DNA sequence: TGCAGCGTGGCTACCGGGACAGCAGAGACCCAGTACTTC. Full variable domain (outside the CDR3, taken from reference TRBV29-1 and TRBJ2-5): SAVISQKPSRDICQRGTSLTIQCQVDSQVTMMFWYRQQPGQSLTLIATANQGSEATYESGFVIDKFPISRPNLTFSTLTVSNMSPEDSSIYLCSVATGTAETQYFGPGTRLLVL.

DNA of the CDR3: TGCGCCAGCAGCTTGAGTCAGGGGCGACCCCTCGAGTACGAGCAGTACTTC. As protein: CASSLSQGRPLEYEQYF. This sequence joins TRBV5-1 and TRBJ2-7; tentatively, D is TRBD1 (6 bases). Trimming left V 1 base short and J 4 bases short, with 21 bases between. The CDR3 runs 17 residues. From germline, CDR1 is SGHRS and CDR2 YFSETQ.

In nucleotides, the CDR3 is TGTGCCAGCAGCCAAGATCTACAGCCGAATAATGAAAAACTGTTTTTT. Its translation is CASSQDLQPNNEKLFF. The V call is TRBV4-2, the J call TRBJ1-4; D remains ambiguous. Germline CDR1 LGHNA, CDR2 YNFKEQ. This CDR3 spans 16 amino acids. V lost 0 bases, J lost 4 bases, and 12 bases lay in between.

The CDR3 DNA is TGTGCCAGCAGTGAAGGACTTCTTCTAAGGGAGACCCAGTACTTC. Protein product: CASSEGLLLRETQYF. The chain carries TRBV2 and TRBJ2-5; D not resolved. The CDR3 covers 15 residues. The germline gives CDR1 SNHLY, CDR2 FYNNEI. V shed 1 base and J shed 5 bases, with 14 bases lying between them.

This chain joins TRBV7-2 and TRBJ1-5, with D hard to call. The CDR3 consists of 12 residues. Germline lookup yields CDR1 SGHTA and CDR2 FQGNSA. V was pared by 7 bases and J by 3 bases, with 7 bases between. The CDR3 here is CASTHYNQPQHF. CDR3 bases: TGTGCCAGCACCCACTACAATCAGCCCCAGCATTTT.

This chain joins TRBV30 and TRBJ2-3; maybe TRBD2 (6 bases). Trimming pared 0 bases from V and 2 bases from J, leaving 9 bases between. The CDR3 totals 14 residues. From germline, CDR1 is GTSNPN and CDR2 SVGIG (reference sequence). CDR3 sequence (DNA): TGTGCCTGGAGTGTAGGACTAAACACAGATACGCAGTATTTT. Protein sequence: CAWSVGLNTDTQYF. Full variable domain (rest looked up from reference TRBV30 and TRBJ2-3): SQTIHQWPATLVQPVGSPLSLECTVEGTSNPNLYWYRQAAGRGLQLLFYSVGIGQISSEVPQNLSASRPQDRQFILSSKKLLLSDSGFYLCAWSVGLNTDTQYFGPGTRLTVL.

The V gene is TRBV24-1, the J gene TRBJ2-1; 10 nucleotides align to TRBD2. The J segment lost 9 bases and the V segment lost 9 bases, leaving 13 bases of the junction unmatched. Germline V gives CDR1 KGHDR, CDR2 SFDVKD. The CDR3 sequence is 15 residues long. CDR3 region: CATRGSGGPDGEQFF. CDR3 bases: TGTGCCACCCGGGGTAGCGGGGGGCCCGACGGTGAGCAGTTCTTC.

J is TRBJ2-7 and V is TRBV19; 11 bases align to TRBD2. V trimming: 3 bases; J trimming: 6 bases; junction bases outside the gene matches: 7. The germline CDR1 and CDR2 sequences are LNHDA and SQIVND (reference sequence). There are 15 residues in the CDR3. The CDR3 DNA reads TGTGCCAGTAGTATGGCTAGCGGGGGGCTGGCCGAGCAGTACTTC. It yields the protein CASSMASGGLAEQYF.

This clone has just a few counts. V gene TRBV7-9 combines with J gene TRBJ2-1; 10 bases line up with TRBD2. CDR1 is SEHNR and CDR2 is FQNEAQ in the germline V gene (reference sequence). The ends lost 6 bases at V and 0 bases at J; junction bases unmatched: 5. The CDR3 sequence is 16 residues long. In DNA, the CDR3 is TGTGCCAGCAGACGTAGCGGGGGGAGCTCCTACAATGAGCAGTTCTTC. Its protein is CASRRSGGSSYNEQFF. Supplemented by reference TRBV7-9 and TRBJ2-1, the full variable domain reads DTGVSQNPRHKITKRGQNVTFRCDPISEHNRLYWYRQTLGQGPEFLTYFQNEAQLEKSRLLSDRFSAERPKGSFSTLEIQRTEQGDSAMYLCASRRSGGSSYNEQFFGPGTRLTVL.

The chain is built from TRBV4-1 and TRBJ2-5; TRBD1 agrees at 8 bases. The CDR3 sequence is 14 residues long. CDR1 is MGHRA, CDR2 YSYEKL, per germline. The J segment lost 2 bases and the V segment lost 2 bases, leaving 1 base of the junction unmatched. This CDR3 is CASSQRDRQETQYF. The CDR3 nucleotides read TGCGCCAGCAGCCAACGGGACAGGCAAGAGACCCAGTACTTC.

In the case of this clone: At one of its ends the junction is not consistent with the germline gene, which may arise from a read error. The CDR3: CASSPSSTNEKLLF. Here the CDR3 DNA reads TGTGCCAGCAGCCCCTCTTCAACTAATGAAAAACTGCTTTTT. V gene TRBV3-1 (or the pseudogene TRBV3-2) combines with J gene TRBJ1-4; no clear D. Germline values: CDR1 LGHDT, CDR2 YNNKEL (reference sequence). This CDR3 spans 14 amino acids.

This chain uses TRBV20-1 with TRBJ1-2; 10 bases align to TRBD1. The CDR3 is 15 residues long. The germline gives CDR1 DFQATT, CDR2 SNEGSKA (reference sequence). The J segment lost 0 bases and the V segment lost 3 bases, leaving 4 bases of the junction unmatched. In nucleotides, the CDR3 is TGCAGTGCTAGTGACAGGGGGCGGACTAACTATGGCTACACCTTC. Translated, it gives CSASDRGRTNYGYTF.

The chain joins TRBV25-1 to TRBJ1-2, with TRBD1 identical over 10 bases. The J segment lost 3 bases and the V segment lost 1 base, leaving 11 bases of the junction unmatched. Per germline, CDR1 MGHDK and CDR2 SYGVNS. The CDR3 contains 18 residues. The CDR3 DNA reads TGTGCCAGCAGTGAATTTGGGACAGGGGACTTTCGTGACTATGGCTACACCTTC. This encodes CASSEFGTGDFRDYGYTF.